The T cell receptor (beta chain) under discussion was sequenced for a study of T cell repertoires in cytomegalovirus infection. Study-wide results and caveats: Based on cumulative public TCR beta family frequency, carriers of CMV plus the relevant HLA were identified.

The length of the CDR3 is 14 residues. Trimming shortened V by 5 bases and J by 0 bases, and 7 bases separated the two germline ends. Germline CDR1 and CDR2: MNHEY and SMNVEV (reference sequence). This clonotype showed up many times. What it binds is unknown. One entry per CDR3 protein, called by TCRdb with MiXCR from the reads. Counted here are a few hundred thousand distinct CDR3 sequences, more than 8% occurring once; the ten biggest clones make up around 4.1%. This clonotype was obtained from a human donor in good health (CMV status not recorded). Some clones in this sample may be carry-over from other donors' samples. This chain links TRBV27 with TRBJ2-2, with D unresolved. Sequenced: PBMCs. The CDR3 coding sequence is TGTGCCAGCAGTACCAACACGAACACCGGGGAGCTGTTTTTT. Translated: CASSTNTNTGELFF.